A selection of T cell receptor beta chains follows, all from one sample in a study of blood T cells in healthy people across ages. TCRdb reprocessed the 5' RACE reads with MiXCR, giving one entry per CDR3 protein. The sample lists 1,800,000 or so distinct CDR3 sequences; 39% were seen once. Sequenced: blood. The receptors were gathered from a human donor in good health. CDR3s include the opening cysteine and the closing phenylalanine or tryptophan. D genes are given only for firm matches. The size field is filled for only some rows; it gives once, few, many or a size class.

>TRBV7-2|TRBD1|NA|TRBJ2-5
TGTGCCAGCAGCTTAGGAGTAGGCGCAGGGGGTTGGACCCAGTACTTC
CASSLGVGAGGWTQYF
>TRBV15|TRBD1|NA|TRBJ1-2
TGTGCCACCAGCAGAGTCACAGGGGGCTATGGCTACACCTTC
CATSRVTGGYGYTF
>TRBV12-3/TRBV12-4|NA|NA|TRBJ2-1
TGTGCCAGCAGTCGACAAATCGGGGAGCAGTTCTTC
CASSRQIGEQFF
>TRBV15|NA|few|TRBJ2-1
TGTGCCACCAGCAGAGAGGAGTCCGGGGTGGGCAATGAGCAGTTCTTC
CATSREESGVGNEQFF
>TRBV11-2|NA|NA|TRBJ2-7
TGTGCCAGCAGCTTAGCTTGGACCTACTCCGAGCAGTACTTC
CASSLAWTYSEQYF
>TRBV14|NA|NA|TRBJ1-1
TGTGCCAGCAGCCAGAGAGCCGGGAAAGCTTTCTTT
CASSQRAGKAFF
>TRBV25-1|NA|few|TRBJ2-1
TGTGCCAGCAGTGAATATTTCCCACCAAACAATGAGCAGTTCTTC
CASSEYFPPNNEQFF
>TRBV4-3|NA|NA|TRBJ2-1
TGCGCCAGCAGCCAAGATTGGGGTAGCGTCAATGAGCAGTTCTTC
CASSQDWGSVNEQFF
>TRBV2|NA|NA|TRBJ2-1
TGCGCCAGCAGTGATGAGGGGCCACTGGGCTCCTACAATGAGCAGTTCTTC
CASSDEGPLGSYNEQFF
>TRBV9|TRBD1|NA|TRBJ1-5
TGTGCCAGCAGCGAGGGACAGGGGAAGGATCAGCCCCAGCATTTT
CASSEGQGKDQPQHF
>TRBV4-3|TRBD1|once|TRBJ1-5
TGCGCCAGCAGTCGCTCTTACCAGACAGGGGCCCAGCCCCAGCATTTT
CASSRSYQTGAQPQHF
>TRBV29-1|NA|many|TRBJ2-3
TGCAGCGTTGAGAGTCCCAGCACAGATACGCAGTATTTT
CSVESPSTDTQYF
>TRBV9|TRBD2|few|TRBJ2-3
TGTGCCAGCAGCGCGCGGGACTACCTCATGACAGATACGCAGTATTTT
CASSARDYLMTDTQYF
>TRBV28|NA|once|TRBJ2-1
TGTGCCAGCAGAACTGATCTGGGGGAAGGAAGGAGCAATGAGCAGTTCTTC
CASRTDLGEGRSNEQFF
>TRBV6-5|NA|NA|TRBJ1-1
TGTGCCAGCAGTTACAACGATTGGGTAACTGAAGCTTTCTTT
CASSYNDWVTEAFF
>TRBV4-3|NA|few|TRBJ1-5
TGCGCCAGCAGCCAAGATTTGCGTGGAGGATCCGGCAATCAGCCCCAGCATTTT
CASSQDLRGGSGNQPQHF
>TRBV7-2|NA|NA|TRBJ1-2
TGTGCCAGCCTGACAGGAGCCTACTACACCTTC
CASLTGAYYTF
>TRBV29-1|NA|few|TRBJ1-1
TGCAGCGTCCCCTCGGGGGCGGAGGAAACTGAAGCTTTCTTT
CSVPSGAEETEAFF
>TRBV7-2|NA|few|TRBJ1-3
TGTGCCAGCAGCTTAGGCCCCGGGTCTTCTGGAAACACCATATATTTT
CASSLGPGSSGNTIYF
>TRBV28|NA|NA|TRBJ1-2
TGTGCCACCAGGGTCCTAGCTAACTATGGCTACACCTTC
CATRVLANYGYTF
>TRBV9|NA|few|TRBJ2-1
TGTGCCAGCAGCGTAGGAGGGGCCTCCGAACTCATAGGCGCTGAGCAGTTCTTC
CASSVGGASELIGAEQFF
>TRBV12-3/TRBV12-4|NA|once|TRBJ2-1
TGTGCCAGCAGTTTGGCTGCTGAGCGTTTTCCCTACGAGCAGTTCTTC
CASSLAAERFPYEQFF
>TRBV7-3|NA|NA|TRBJ1-1
TGTGCCAGCAGCTCCTCCAGGGCTCGGCGGACTGAAGCTTTCTTT
CASSSSRARRTEAFF
>TRBV20-1|NA|few|TRBJ2-3
TGCAGTGCTAGAGTGGATCCTAGCACAGATACGCAGTATTTT
CSARVDPSTDTQYF
>TRBV7-2|NA|few|TRBJ1-5
TGTGCCAGCAGCTTAGAAGTCAGGCGGGGTCAGCCCCAGCATTTT
CASSLEVRRGQPQHF
>TRBV15|TRBD1|NA|TRBJ2-7
TGTGCCACCCAAATCTTCCGGGACAGGGGCGAGCAGTACTTC
CATQIFRDRGEQYF
>TRBV2|NA|NA|TRBJ2-5
TGTGCCAGCAGTGATTTAGGTAGGGTGTACCAAGAGACCCAGTACTTC
CASSDLGRVYQETQYF
>TRBV20-1|TRBD1|few|TRBJ1-2
TGCAGTGCGCCGAATCGGGGACAGACTAACTATGGCTACACCTTC
CSAPNRGQTNYGYTF
>TRBV12-3/TRBV12-4|NA|few|TRBJ1-4
TGTGCCAGCACCCTGGACGGACCTAATGAAAAACTGTTTTTT
CASTLDGPNEKLFF
>TRBV7-2|NA|NA|TRBJ2-5
TGTGCCAGCAGCTTACCCGGAGTGATAGAGACCCAGTACTTC
CASSLPGVIETQYF
>TRBV5-1|TRBD1|NA|TRBJ2-7
TGCGCCAGCAGCTTGGAGGGACAGGGTTTCAACGAGCAGTACTTC
CASSLEGQGFNEQYF
>TRBV29-1|NA|many|TRBJ2-3
TGCAGCGTTGGGAGAGACACCACAGATACGCAGTATTTT
CSVGRDTTDTQYF
>TRBV7-2|NA|few|TRBJ2-7
TGTGCCAGCAGCTTTGTGCCAGGGGACGAGCAGTACTTC
CASSFVPGDEQYF
>TRBV11-3|NA|NA|TRBJ2-5
TGTGCCAGCAGCTTAGATCAAGGGAGGGGGAAGACCCAGTACTTC
CASSLDQGRGKTQYF
>TRBV4-3|NA|NA|TRBJ2-5
TGCGCCAGCAGCCATCAGAGACAGGACGGGCAGTACTTC
CASSHQRQDGQYF
>TRBV7-9|NA|NA|TRBJ2-6
TGTGCCCCACGGGGCCCTTCTGGGGCCAACGTCCTGACTTTC
CAPRGPSGANVLTF
>TRBV11-1|TRBD1|few|TRBJ2-1
TGTGCCAGCAGCATTAGAGGGACAGTAGACAATGAGCAGTTCTTC
CASSIRGTVDNEQFF